Listed below are T cell receptor beta chains from one sample, sequenced in a study of blood T cells in healthy people across ages. TCRdb itself ran the 5' RACE reads through MiXCR, one entry per CDR3 protein. The table lists roughly 500,000 distinct CDR3 sequences, 25% to 30% of them singletons. The specimen was blood. The receptors here all came from an older woman in good health. CDR3s include the opening cysteine and the closing phenylalanine or tryptophan. The D gene is left open where the match is weak. Not every row has a clone size; where given, it reads once, few, many or a size class.

d_call: TRBD1; cdr3_length: 14; j_call: TRBJ2-2; clone_size: .; v_call: TRBV19; cdr3_aa: CASKETGAAGELFF; cdr3_nt: TGTGCCAGTAAGGAGACAGGGGCCGCCGGGGAGCTGTTTTTT
d_call: .; cdr3_length: 10; j_call: TRBJ1-1; clone_size: many; v_call: TRBV6-6; cdr3_aa: CASRDTEAFF; cdr3_nt: TGTGCCAGCAGGGACACTGAAGCTTTCTTT
d_call: TRBD1; cdr3_length: 14; j_call: TRBJ2-3; clone_size: few; v_call: TRBV25-1; cdr3_aa: CASSRQGEADTQYF; cdr3_nt: TGTGCCAGCAGCCGACAGGGAGAGGCAGATACGCAGTATTTT
d_call: .; cdr3_length: 16; j_call: TRBJ1-5; clone_size: .; v_call: TRBV7-8; cdr3_aa: CASSLDAGMRNQPQHF; cdr3_nt: TGTGCCAGCAGCTTAGACGCGGGAATGAGAAATCAGCCCCAGCATTTT
d_call: .; cdr3_length: 13; j_call: TRBJ1-4; clone_size: few; v_call: TRBV12-3/TRBV12-4; cdr3_aa: CASSQGFNEKLFF; cdr3_nt: TGTGCCAGCAGCCAGGGGTTTAATGAAAAACTGTTTTTT
d_call: .; cdr3_length: 16; j_call: TRBJ2-1; clone_size: .; v_call: TRBV6-2/TRBV6-3; cdr3_aa: CASTLAGVNPSNEQFF; cdr3_nt: TGTGCCAGCACTCTGGCGGGTGTTAACCCCTCCAATGAGCAGTTCTTC
d_call: TRBD1; cdr3_length: 15; j_call: TRBJ1-2; clone_size: .; v_call: TRBV20-1; cdr3_aa: CSASLGQGNNYGYTF; cdr3_nt: TGCAGTGCTAGTTTGGGACAGGGTAATAACTATGGCTACACCTTC
d_call: .; cdr3_length: 16; j_call: TRBJ1-1; clone_size: .; v_call: TRBV19; cdr3_aa: CASSRAPGQGLPEAFF; cdr3_nt: TGTGCCAGTAGTAGGGCTCCGGGGCAGGGGCTCCCTGAAGCTTTCTTT
d_call: .; cdr3_length: 15; j_call: TRBJ1-3; clone_size: few; v_call: TRBV12-3/TRBV12-4; cdr3_aa: CASSLAGVYGNTIYF; cdr3_nt: TGTGCCAGCAGTTTGGCCGGGGTGTACGGAAACACCATATATTTT
d_call: .; cdr3_length: 14; j_call: TRBJ2-2; clone_size: .; v_call: TRBV7-2; cdr3_aa: CASSPNPQAGELFF; cdr3_nt: TGTGCCAGCAGCCCAAACCCCCAAGCCGGGGAGCTGTTTTTT
d_call: .; cdr3_length: 15; j_call: TRBJ2-5; clone_size: few; v_call: TRBV7-7; cdr3_aa: CASSLAHVPGETQYF; cdr3_nt: TGTGCCAGCAGCTTAGCTCACGTCCCAGGAGAGACCCAGTACTTC
d_call: .; cdr3_length: 14; j_call: TRBJ1-4; clone_size: .; v_call: TRBV4-3; cdr3_aa: CASSTPGNNEKLFF; cdr3_nt: TGCGCCAGCAGCACGCCGGGGAATAATGAAAAACTGTTTTTT
d_call: .; cdr3_length: 13; j_call: TRBJ2-3; clone_size: .; v_call: TRBV4-3; cdr3_aa: CASSQEPGHTQYF; cdr3_nt: TGCGCCAGCAGCCAAGAACCGGGACATACGCAGTATTTT
d_call: .; cdr3_length: 18; j_call: TRBJ2-6; clone_size: few; v_call: TRBV5-1; cdr3_aa: CASSPRDPNGPGANVLAF; cdr3_nt: TGCGCCAGCAGCCCCCGGGACCCCAATGGCCCTGGGGCCAACGTCCTGGCTTTC
d_call: .; cdr3_length: 14; j_call: TRBJ2-7; clone_size: few; v_call: TRBV12-3/TRBV12-4; cdr3_aa: CASSLHTGAFEQYF; cdr3_nt: TGTGCCAGCAGTTTACATACGGGGGCCTTCGAGCAGTACTTC
d_call: .; cdr3_length: 17; j_call: TRBJ2-2; clone_size: .; v_call: TRBV4-2; cdr3_aa: CASSQEALASNTGELFF; cdr3_nt: TGTGCCAGCAGCCAAGAGGCGTTAGCCTCGAACACCGGGGAGCTGTTTTTT
d_call: TRBD1; cdr3_length: 15; j_call: TRBJ2-3; clone_size: few; v_call: TRBV7-9; cdr3_aa: CASSERQGTTDTQYF; cdr3_nt: TGTGCCAGCAGCGAAAGACAGGGGACGACAGATACGCAGTATTTT
d_call: TRBD1; cdr3_length: 14; j_call: TRBJ2-4; clone_size: few; v_call: TRBV5-1; cdr3_aa: CASASGTGGNIQYF; cdr3_nt: TGCGCCAGCGCCTCTGGGACAGGGGGTAACATTCAGTACTTC
d_call: .; cdr3_length: 12; j_call: TRBJ2-7; clone_size: .; v_call: TRBV15; cdr3_aa: CANRDNLYEQYF; cdr3_nt: TGTGCCAACCGGGACAACCTCTACGAGCAGTACTTC
d_call: TRBD2; cdr3_length: 14; j_call: TRBJ2-3; clone_size: few; v_call: TRBV20-1; cdr3_aa: CSARDSGRIDTQYF; cdr3_nt: TGCAGTGCTAGAGATAGCGGGAGGATCGATACGCAGTATTTT
d_call: TRBD2; cdr3_length: 15; j_call: TRBJ2-3; clone_size: .; v_call: TRBV6-5; cdr3_aa: CASSYGGGNTDTQYF; cdr3_nt: TGTGCCAGCAGTTACGGCGGGGGGAACACAGATACGCAGTATTTT
d_call: .; cdr3_length: 14; j_call: TRBJ1-6; clone_size: few; v_call: TRBV7-2; cdr3_aa: CASSLGVLLSPLHF; cdr3_nt: TGTGCCAGCAGCTTAGGGGTACTTCTTTCACCCCTCCACTTT
d_call: .; cdr3_length: 16; j_call: TRBJ1-3; clone_size: .; v_call: TRBV6-5; cdr3_aa: CASSYSLGGPGNTIYF; cdr3_nt: TGTGCCAGCAGTTACTCGTTGGGGGGGCCTGGAAACACCATATATTTT
d_call: .; cdr3_length: 15; j_call: TRBJ1-4; clone_size: few; v_call: TRBV5-1; cdr3_aa: CTSSLSGRTNEKLFF; cdr3_nt: TGCACCAGCAGCTTGTCGGGGAGAACTAATGAAAAACTGTTTTTT
d_call: .; cdr3_length: 17; j_call: TRBJ1-3; clone_size: .; v_call: TRBV3-1; cdr3_aa: CASSQDRSGLAGNTIYF; cdr3_nt: TGTGCCAGCAGCCAAGATCGGTCGGGTTTGGCTGGAAACACCATATATTTT
d_call: .; cdr3_length: 12; j_call: TRBJ1-3; clone_size: many; v_call: TRBV7-2; cdr3_aa: CASSLEGNTIYF; cdr3_nt: TGTGCCAGCAGCTTAGAGGGAAACACCATATATTTT
d_call: TRBD1; cdr3_length: 14; j_call: TRBJ2-3; clone_size: .; v_call: TRBV24-1; cdr3_aa: CATSVTGGSDTQYF; cdr3_nt: TGTGCCACCAGTGTAACAGGGGGCTCAGATACGCAGTATTTT